The 9 T cell receptor beta chains below were found in one sample sequenced in a study of response to subunit inactivated influenza vaccine. TCRdb reanalysed the RT-PCR reads using MiXCR and keeps one entry per CDR3 protein. The table shows about 570,000 distinct CDR3 sequences, with roughly 10% occurring only once. These data also formed part of another study, on T cells expressing NK-cell markers. That paper notes: Making the TCR beta cDNA relied on 5'RACE template switching with UMIs.

Sequencing was performed on PBMCs from blood, taken on the day of vaccination. These receptors all stem from a man aged 50-59 years who received an inactivated influenza vaccine.

The table lists this clonotype with a few counts. This chain joins TRBV20-1 and TRBJ2-1; 10 bases align to TRBD2. J lost 4 bases, V lost 2 bases, and 14 bases had no gene match. This CDR3 has 18 amino acids. Germline V lookup: CDR1 DFQATT, CDR2 SNEGSKA (reference sequence). Here the CDR3 reads CSARSVAGGLQVYNEQFF. CDR3 coding DNA: TGCAGTGCTAGATCGGTAGCGGGAGGACTACAGGTTTACAATGAGCAGTTCTTC.

V and J are TRBV10-3 and TRBJ2-5, with TRBD2 as a possible D gene (7 bases). Germline CDR1 is ENHRY and CDR2 is SYGVKD. V was shortened by 4 bases and J by 5 bases, with 14 bases between the two germline ends. This CDR3 region has 14 residues. DNA of the CDR3: TGTGCCATCAGTGGTGGCGGGGGCTTGGAGACCCAGTACTTC. This gives the protein CAISGGGGLETQYF.

V is TRBV5-1 and J is TRBJ2-1; TRBD1 matches at 7 bases. The junction had 11 bases not matched to a gene; V was cut back by 5 bases and J by 3 bases. This CDR3 comprises 16 residues. Germline CDR1 reads SGHRS; CDR2 reads YFSETQ. CDR3 region: CASRDSTGTGYNEQFF. CDR3 in DNA: TGCGCCAGCAGGGACTCGACAGGGACCGGCTACAATGAGCAGTTCTTC.

The J gene is TRBJ2-5, the V gene TRBV20-1; TRBD2 matches at 10 bases. CDR3 length: 14 amino acids. In germline, CDR1 is DFQATT, CDR2 SNEGSKA (reference sequence). V dropped 4 bases and J dropped 5; count of bases not matched to a gene: 7. The CDR3 loop reads CSANLAGVGETQYF. The CDR3 DNA reads TGCAGTGCTAATCTAGCGGGGGTCGGGGAGACCCAGTACTTC.

The genes are TRBV12-3 or TRBV12-4 and TRBJ2-7; the D gene is possibly TRBD1 (6 bases). V shed 3 bases and J shed 2 bases, with 8 bases lying between them. The CDR3 has 13 amino acids. CDR3 protein: CASSFGQPYEQYF. CDR3 nucleotide sequence: TGTGCCAGCAGTTTTGGACAGCCCTACGAGCAGTACTTC.

This clonotype was counted ten times or more. This chain uses TRBV12-3 or TRBV12-4 with TRBJ2-3; 8 bases match TRBD2. The CDR3 has 15 residues. V shed 6 bases, J shed 1 base, and the junction held 6 bases outside the gene matches. The CDR3 spells CASRGRSGGTDTQYF. CDR3 DNA: TGTGCCAGCAGAGGCCGTAGCGGGGGCACAGATACGCAGTATTTT.

This clonotype appeared a few times. This chain connects TRBV29-1 to TRBJ2-7, with 8 bases identical to TRBD2. V trimming: 4 bases; J trimming: 2 bases; junction bases outside the gene matches: 7. The length of the CDR3 is 14 residues. CDR1 and CDR2 (germline): SQVTM, ANQGSEA. The CDR3 coding sequence is TGCAGCGTTGTCATCAGCGGGAGCCCCTACGAGCAGTACTTC. Translation gives CSVVISGSPYEQYF.

V usage is TRBV3-1 and J usage is TRBJ2-1, with a tentative D call TRBD1 (5 bases). Germline lookup yields CDR1 LGHDT and CDR2 YNNKEL (reference sequence). The CDR3 covers 18 residues. Between the trimmed V and J ends, which lost 5 bases and 3 bases, there was a span of 23 bases. Here the CDR3 DNA reads TGTGCCAGCAGCGGGGCCCCGCCCAGGTCCACGCGCTACAATGAGCAGTTCTTC. As protein: CASSGAPPRSTRYNEQFF.

V is TRBV7-9 and J is TRBJ2-3, with D perhaps given as TRBD1 or TRBD2 (5 bases each). V lost 6 bases to trimming and J lost 2 bases, with 15 bases between them. Germline V lookup: CDR1 SEHNR, CDR2 FQNEAQ (reference sequence). The CDR3 runs to 15 residues. CDR3 coding DNA: TGTGCCAGCAGTAGCCGGGACCCTTACACAGATACGCAGTATTTT. It yields the protein CASSSRDPYTDTQYF.